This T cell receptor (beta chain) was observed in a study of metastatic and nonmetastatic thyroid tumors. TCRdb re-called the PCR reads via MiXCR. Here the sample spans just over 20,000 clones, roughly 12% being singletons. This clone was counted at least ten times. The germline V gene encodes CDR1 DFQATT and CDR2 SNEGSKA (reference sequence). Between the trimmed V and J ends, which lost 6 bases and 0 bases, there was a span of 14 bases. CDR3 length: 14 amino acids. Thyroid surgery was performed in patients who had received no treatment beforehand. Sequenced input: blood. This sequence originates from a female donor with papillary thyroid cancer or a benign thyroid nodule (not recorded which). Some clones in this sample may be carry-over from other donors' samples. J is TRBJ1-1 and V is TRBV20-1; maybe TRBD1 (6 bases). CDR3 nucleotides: TGCAGTGCCACCACAGGGTCCATGAACACTGAAGCTTTCTTT. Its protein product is CSATTGSMNTEAFF.